This T cell receptor beta chain was found in a study of blood T cell repertoires in COVID-19. Across the study: Samples taken during acute and convalescent COVID-19 were collected in the United States, Italy and Spain. T cells, B-cell-depleted T cells, or PBMCs supplied cDNA or gDNA.

V lost 4 bases to trimming and J lost 0 bases; unmatched junction nucleotides: 6. CDR3 length: 16 amino acids. The germline V gene has CDR1 MGHRA and CDR2 YSYEKL. In the original analysis: Quantification of nucleated cells was approximated via reference gene primer amplification. Libraries were prepared by immunoSEQ multiplex PCR; TCRdb keeps only in-frame clonotypes and omits some of them. Clonal size and the V and J genes are those of that table, whereas D and trimming came from the DNA. This table has over 400,000 clones, approximately 88% appearing once. The sequence came from a woman between 50 and 59 years old with COVID-19, enrolled during active disease. The specimen was peripheral blood. This chain links TRBV4-1 with TRBJ2-7; 10 nucleotides match TRBD2. Written as DNA, the CDR3 is TGCGCCAGCAGCCCCTTAGCGGGGGGTTCCTCCTACGAGCAGTACTTC. It encodes CASSPLAGGSSYEQYF.